This TCR beta chain was identified in a study of identical twins. Study results and limitations: Clonotypes of the beta chain that were abundant in cord blood carried fewer insertions (memory repertoires showed none). Where out-of-frame alpha sequences were twin-shared, they showed excess low generation probability.

This CDR3 region has 15 residues. Germline V lookup: CDR1 SGHTA, CDR2 FQGNSA. Trimming took 5 bases from V and 0 from J, leaving 11 bases between them. This clonotype was observed a single time. Its antigen is not known. Unique molecular identifiers were present on the cDNA, and a universal primer site came from template switching. TCRdb re-analysed the 5' RACE reads in MiXCR, keeping a single row per CDR3 protein. The table shows around 1.7 million distinct CDR3 sequences, with around 29% occurring only once. This receptor was obtained from a newborn girl in good health. Sequenced material: cord blood. The chain carries TRBV7-2 and TRBJ1-3; a possible D gene is TRBD1 (5 bases). The CDR3 loop is CASSEGPTSGNTIYF. Written as DNA, the CDR3 is TGTGCCAGCAGCGAGGGACCGACCTCTGGAAACACCATATATTTT.